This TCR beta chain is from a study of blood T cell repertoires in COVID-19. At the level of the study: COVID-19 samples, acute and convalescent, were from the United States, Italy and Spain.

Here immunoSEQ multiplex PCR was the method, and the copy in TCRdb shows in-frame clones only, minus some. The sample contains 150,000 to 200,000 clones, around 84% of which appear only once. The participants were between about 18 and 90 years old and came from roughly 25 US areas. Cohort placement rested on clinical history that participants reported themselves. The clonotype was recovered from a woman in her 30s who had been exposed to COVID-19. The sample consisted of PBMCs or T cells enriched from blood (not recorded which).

This chain's CDR3 is CASSQTVNTEAFF. CDR3 nucleotides: TGTGCCAGTAGTCAGACAGTGAACACTGAAGCTTTCTTT. The rearrangement uses TRBV19 and TRBJ1-1; weak D call: TRBD1 (5 bases). The V and J ends lost 5 bases and 0 bases respectively, with 7 bases between them. The CDR3 has 13 amino acids. From germline, CDR1 is LNHDA and CDR2 SQIVND (reference sequence).